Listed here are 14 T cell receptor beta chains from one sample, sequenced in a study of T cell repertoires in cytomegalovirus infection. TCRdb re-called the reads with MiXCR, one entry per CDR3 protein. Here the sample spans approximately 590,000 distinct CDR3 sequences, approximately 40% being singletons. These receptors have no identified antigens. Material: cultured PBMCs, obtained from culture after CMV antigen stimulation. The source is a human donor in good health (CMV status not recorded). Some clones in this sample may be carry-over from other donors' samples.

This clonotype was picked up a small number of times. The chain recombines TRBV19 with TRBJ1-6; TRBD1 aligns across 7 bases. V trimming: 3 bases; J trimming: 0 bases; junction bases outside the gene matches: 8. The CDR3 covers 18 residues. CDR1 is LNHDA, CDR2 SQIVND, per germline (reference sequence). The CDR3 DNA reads TGTGCCAGTAGTATCGACAGGGTACGTGGCTCCTATAATTCACCCCTCCACTTT. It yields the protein CASSIDRVRGSYNSPLHF. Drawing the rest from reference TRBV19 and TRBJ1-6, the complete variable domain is DGGITQSPKYLFRKEGQNVTLSCEQNLNHDAMYWYRQDPGQGLRLIYYSQIVNDFQKGDIAEGYSVSREKKESFPLTVTSAQKNPTAFYLCASSIDRVRGSYNSPLHFGNGTRLTVT.

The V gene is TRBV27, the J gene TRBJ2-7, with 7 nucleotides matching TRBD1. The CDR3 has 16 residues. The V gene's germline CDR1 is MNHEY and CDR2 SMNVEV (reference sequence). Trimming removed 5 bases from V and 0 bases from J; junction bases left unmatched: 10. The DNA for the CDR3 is TGTGCCAGCAGTCCTGAGGGCAGGGGGTACTCCTACGAGCAGTACTTC. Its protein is CASSPEGRGYSYEQYF.

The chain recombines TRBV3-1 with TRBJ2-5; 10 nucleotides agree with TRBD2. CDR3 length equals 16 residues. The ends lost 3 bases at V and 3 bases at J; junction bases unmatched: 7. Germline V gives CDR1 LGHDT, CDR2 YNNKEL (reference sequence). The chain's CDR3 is CASSQALAGVEETQYF. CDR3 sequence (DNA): TGTGCCAGCAGCCAGGCCCTAGCGGGGGTGGAAGAGACCCAGTACTTC.

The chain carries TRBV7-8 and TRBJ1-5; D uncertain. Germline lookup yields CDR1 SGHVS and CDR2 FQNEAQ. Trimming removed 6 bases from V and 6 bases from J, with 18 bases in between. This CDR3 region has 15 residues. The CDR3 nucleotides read TGTGCCAGCAGTCGGGGTTGGAGCCCGTTTCAGCCCCAGCATTTT. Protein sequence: CASSRGWSPFQPQHF.

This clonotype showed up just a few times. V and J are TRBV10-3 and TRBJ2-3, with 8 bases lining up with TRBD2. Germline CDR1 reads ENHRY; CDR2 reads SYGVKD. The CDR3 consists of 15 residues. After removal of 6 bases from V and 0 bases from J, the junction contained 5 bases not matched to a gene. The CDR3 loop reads CAIRRLASSTDTQYF. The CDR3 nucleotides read TGTGCCATCAGGAGACTAGCGAGTAGCACAGATACGCAGTATTTT.

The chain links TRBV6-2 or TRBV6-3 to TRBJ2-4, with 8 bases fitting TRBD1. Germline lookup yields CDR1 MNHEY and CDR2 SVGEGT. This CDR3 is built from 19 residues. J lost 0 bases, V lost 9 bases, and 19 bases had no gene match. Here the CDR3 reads CARASRDRSHDLAKNIQYF. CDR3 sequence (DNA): TGTGCCAGAGCCTCCCGGGACAGGAGCCACGATCTAGCCAAAAACATTCAGTACTTC.

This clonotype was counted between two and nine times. CDR3 protein: CASRTENGELFF. As DNA, the CDR3 is TGTGCCAGCAGGACGGAAAACGGGGAGCTGTTTTTT. The V gene is TRBV12-3 or TRBV12-4, the J gene TRBJ2-2; D unclear. V was clipped by 6 bases and J by 7 bases, with 9 bases between them. This CDR3 has 12 amino acids.

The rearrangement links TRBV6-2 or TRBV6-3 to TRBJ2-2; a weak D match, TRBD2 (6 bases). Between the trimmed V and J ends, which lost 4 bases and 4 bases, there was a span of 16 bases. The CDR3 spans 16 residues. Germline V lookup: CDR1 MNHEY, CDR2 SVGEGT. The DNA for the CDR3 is TGTGCCAGCAGTTTTCAGACGAAGGGAGGCACCGGGGAGCTGTTTTTT. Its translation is CASSFQTKGGTGELFF.

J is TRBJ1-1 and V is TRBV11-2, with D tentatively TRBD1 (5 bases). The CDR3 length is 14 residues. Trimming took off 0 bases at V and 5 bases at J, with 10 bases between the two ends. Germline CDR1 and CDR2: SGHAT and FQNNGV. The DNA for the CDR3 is TGTGCCAGCAGCTTAGAGGGGGGATGGACTGAAGCTTTCTTT. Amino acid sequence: CASSLEGGWTEAFF.

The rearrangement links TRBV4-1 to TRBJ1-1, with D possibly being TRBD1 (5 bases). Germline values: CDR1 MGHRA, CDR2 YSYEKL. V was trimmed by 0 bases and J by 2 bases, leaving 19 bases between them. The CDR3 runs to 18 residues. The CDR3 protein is CASSQDLGESSLNTEAFF. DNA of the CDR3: TGCGCCAGCAGCCAAGATCTGGGGGAATCAAGCCTAAACACTGAAGCTTTCTTT.

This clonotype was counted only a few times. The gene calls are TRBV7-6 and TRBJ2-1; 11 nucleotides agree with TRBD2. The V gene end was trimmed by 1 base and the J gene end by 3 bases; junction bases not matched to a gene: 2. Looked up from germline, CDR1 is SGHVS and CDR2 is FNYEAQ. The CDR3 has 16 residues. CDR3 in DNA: TGTGCCAGCAGCTTAGGACTAGCGGGGCTCTACAATGAGCAGTTCTTC. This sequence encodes CASSLGLAGLYNEQFF. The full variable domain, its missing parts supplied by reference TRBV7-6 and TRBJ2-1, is GAGVSQSPRYKVTKRGQDVALRCDPISGHVSLYWYRQALGQGPEFLTYFNYEAQQDKSGLPNDRFSAERPEGSISTLTIQRTEQRDSAMYRCASSLGLAGLYNEQFFGPGTRLTVL.

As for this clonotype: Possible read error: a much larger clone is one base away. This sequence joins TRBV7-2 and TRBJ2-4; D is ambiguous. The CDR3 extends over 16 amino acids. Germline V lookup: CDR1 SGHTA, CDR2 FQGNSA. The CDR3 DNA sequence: TGTGCCAGCAGCTTACCCGCGGTAGCAACCAAAAACATTCATTACTTC. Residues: CASSLPAVATKNIHYF.

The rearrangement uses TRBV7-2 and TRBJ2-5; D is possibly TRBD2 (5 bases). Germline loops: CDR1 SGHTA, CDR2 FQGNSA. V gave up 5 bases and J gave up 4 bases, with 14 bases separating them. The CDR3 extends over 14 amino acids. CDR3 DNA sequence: TGTGCCAGCAGCCCAACCCGGGATGTAGAGACCCAGTACTTC. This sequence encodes CASSPTRDVETQYF. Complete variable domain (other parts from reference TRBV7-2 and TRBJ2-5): GAGVSQSPSNKVTEKGKDVELRCDPISGHTALYWYRQSLGQGLEFLIYFQGNSAPDKSGLPSDRFSAERTGGSVSTLTIQRTQQEDSAVYLCASSPTRDVETQYFGPGTRLLVL.

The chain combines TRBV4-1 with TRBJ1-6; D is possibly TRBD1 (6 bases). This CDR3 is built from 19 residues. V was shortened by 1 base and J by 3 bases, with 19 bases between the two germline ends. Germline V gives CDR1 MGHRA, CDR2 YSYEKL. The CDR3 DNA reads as TGCGCCAGCAGCCAAGTAAGGGGGGACATATGGGACTATAATTCACCCCTCCACTTT. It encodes CASSQVRGDIWDYNSPLHF.